What follows are 9 T cell receptor beta chains derived from one specimen sequenced in a study of blood T cell repertoires in COVID-19. The repertoire was sequenced with immunoSEQ multiplex PCR; TCRdb's copy has only in-frame clones and lacks some. The sample records 200,000 to 250,000 clones, 82% being singletons. Sequenced input: peripheral blood. The receptor source for this set is a woman over 75 with acute or convalescent COVID-19.

This clone appeared a single time. The V call is TRBV5-6, the J call TRBJ1-1, with 7 bases identical to TRBD1. Germline loops: CDR1 SGHDT, CDR2 YYEEEE. With V trimmed by 0 bases and J by 5 bases, 4 bases remained unmatched. This CDR3 contains 14 residues. The CDR3 DNA reads TGTGCCAGCAGCTTGGAGAGGGGGCGAACTGAAGCTTTCTTT. Amino acids: CASSLERGRTEAFF.

The rearrangement uses TRBV7-8 and TRBJ2-5, with a possible D match to TRBD2 (5 bases). This CDR3 spans 11 amino acids. The ends were cut back, 1 base at V and 13 bases at J, with 10 bases in the middle. The germline gives CDR1 SGHVS, CDR2 FQNEAQ. The chain's CDR3 is CASSLGGRVYF. In DNA, the CDR3 is TGTGCCAGCAGCTTAGGAGGGCGGGTGTACTTC.

In nucleotides, the CDR3 is TGTGTCAGAACACAGGGAATCTCCGGAAACACCATATATTTT. Its protein product is CVRTQGISGNTIYF. The chain couples TRBV7-5 to TRBJ1-3; the table gives TRBD1 as D, unverified against the DNA. TRBV7-5 is designated a pseudogene. This CDR3 spans 14 amino acids.

This chain links TRBV6-6 with TRBJ1-4; 7 bases align to TRBD1. CDR1 is MNHNY and CDR2 is SVGAGI in the germline V gene (reference sequence). The CDR3 covers 13 residues. With 8 bases clipped from V and 8 bases from J, the junction kept 8 bases outside the gene matches. The CDR3 reads CASSPGQPEKLFF. For the CDR3, the DNA is TGTGCCAGCTCGCCGGGACAGCCGGAAAAACTGTTTTTT.

The J gene is TRBJ2-1, the V gene TRBV5-4; 11 bases map to TRBD2. Looked up from germline, CDR1 is SGHNT and CDR2 is YYREEE (reference sequence). Trimming removed 4 bases from V and 6 bases from J; junction bases left unmatched: 6. The length of the CDR3 is 15 residues. The CDR3 region has the DNA TGTGCCAGCAGCCCCGGGACTAGCGGCGTCAATGAGCAGTTCTTC. Residues: CASSPGTSGVNEQFF.

V usage is TRBV6-2 or TRBV6-3 and J usage is TRBJ1-5; 8 nucleotides match TRBD1. Germline-derived CDR1 and CDR2 are MNHEY and SVGEGT. The CDR3 loop spans 13 amino acids. J gave up 4 bases and V 5 bases, and 1 base lay outside the gene matches. The CDR3 DNA reads as TGTGCCAGCAGTAACAGGGGGAATCAGCCCCAGCATTTT. Encoded protein: CASSNRGNQPQHF.

The chain has TRBV5-4 and TRBJ1-3, with TRBD1 as a possible D gene (5 bases). V lost 4 bases, J lost 4 bases, and 15 bases lay in between. The CDR3 loop spans 15 amino acids. CDR1 and CDR2 (germline): SGHNT, YYREEE (reference sequence). CDR3: CASSPGGTQGNTIYF. The CDR3 DNA follows: TGTGCCAGCAGCCCGGGAGGGACGCAAGGAAACACCATATATTTT.

The CDR3 DNA reads TGTGCCAGCAGCCGGGGACAGGCCAGCTCTGGAAACACCATATATTTT. Translated: CASSRGQASSGNTIYF. V is TRBV5-4 and J is TRBJ1-3, with TRBD1 matching over 8 bases. The CDR3 loop spans 16 amino acids. V was pared by 4 bases and J by 0 bases, with 6 bases of the junction left unmatched. Germline lookup yields CDR1 SGHNT and CDR2 YYREEE (reference sequence).

J is TRBJ2-7 and V is TRBV5-1; D is undetermined. This CDR3 spans 13 amino acids. V lost 2 bases and J 2 bases, leaving 8 bases between the germline ends. The germline gives CDR1 SGHRS, CDR2 YFSETQ. DNA of the CDR3: TGCGCCAGCAGCTTTCAGGCGACCTACGAGCAGTACTTC. Encoded protein: CASSFQATYEQYF. Full variable domain (missing parts from reference TRBV5-1 and TRBJ2-7): KAGVTQTPRYLIKTRGQQVTLSCSPISGHRSVSWYQQTPGQGLQFLFEYFSETQRNKGNFPGRFSGRQFSNSRSEMNVSTLELGDSALYLCASSFQATYEQYFGPGTRLTVT.